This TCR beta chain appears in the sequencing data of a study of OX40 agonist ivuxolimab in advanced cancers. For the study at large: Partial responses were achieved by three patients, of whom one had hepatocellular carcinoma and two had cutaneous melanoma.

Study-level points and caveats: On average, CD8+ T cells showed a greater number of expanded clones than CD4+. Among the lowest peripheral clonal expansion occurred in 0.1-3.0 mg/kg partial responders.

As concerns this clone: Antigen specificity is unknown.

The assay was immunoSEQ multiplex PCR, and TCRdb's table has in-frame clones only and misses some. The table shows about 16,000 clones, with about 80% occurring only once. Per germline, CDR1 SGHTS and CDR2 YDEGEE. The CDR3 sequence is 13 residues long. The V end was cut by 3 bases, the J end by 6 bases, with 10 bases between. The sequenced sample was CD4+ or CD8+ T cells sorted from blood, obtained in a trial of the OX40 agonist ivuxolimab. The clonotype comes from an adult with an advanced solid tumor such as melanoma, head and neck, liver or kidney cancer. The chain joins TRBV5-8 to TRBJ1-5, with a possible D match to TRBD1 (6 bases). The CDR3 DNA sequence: TGTGCCAGCAGCTATACAGGGTTTCAGCCCCAGCATTTT. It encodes CASSYTGFQPQHF.